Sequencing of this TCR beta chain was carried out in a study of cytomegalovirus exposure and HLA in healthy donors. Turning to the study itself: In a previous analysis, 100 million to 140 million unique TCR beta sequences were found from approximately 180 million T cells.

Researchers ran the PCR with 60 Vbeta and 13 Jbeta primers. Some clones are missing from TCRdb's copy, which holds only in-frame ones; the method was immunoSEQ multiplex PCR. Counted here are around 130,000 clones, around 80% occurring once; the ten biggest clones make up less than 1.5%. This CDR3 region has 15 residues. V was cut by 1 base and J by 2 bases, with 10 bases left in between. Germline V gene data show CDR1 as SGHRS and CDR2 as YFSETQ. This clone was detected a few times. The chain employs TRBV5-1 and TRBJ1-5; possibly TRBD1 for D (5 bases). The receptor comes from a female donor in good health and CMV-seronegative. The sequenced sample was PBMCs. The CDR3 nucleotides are TGCGCCAGCAGCTTGAGACCGGGGGGCAATCAGCCCCAGCATTTT. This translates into CASSLRPGGNQPQHF.